The clone carrying this T cell receptor (beta chain) was counted once. As yet, its antigen is unknown. Sorted cells reached over 98% purity in every population. Expressed TCRB transcripts were sequenced after all isolated RNA was converted to cDNA. The average output of naive, central memory and regulatory T cell samples was several million reads. The data were produced by immunoSEQ multiplex PCR, yet TCRdb's version contains in-frame clones alone and is incomplete. The sample lists around 150,000 clones; roughly 60% were seen once. Germline V gene data show CDR1 as KGHSH and CDR2 as LQKENI. The V and J ends lost 4 bases and 6 bases, in that order; junction bases with no gene match: 12. This CDR3 has 15 amino acids. The data originate from a study of beta chain features in type 1 diabetes. Regarding the study as a whole: Type 1 diabetes patients had moderately but significantly shorter TCRB CDR3s in all four CD4+ subsets. Any HLA effect on TCRB rearrangement was left unresolved by small sub-analyses.

The sequence was obtained from a man aged 25-45 years with type 1 diabetes. The rearrangement joins TRBV18 to TRBJ2-7; 7 bases line up with TRBD2. The sequencing input was naive CD4+ T cells from blood. The CDR3, as DNA: TGTGCCAGCTCACTTTCATCCAGCGGGATCGTCGAGCAGTACTTC. Residues: CASSLSSSGIVEQYF. Based on the CDR3 plus reference TRBV18 and TRBJ2-7, the full variable domain is NAGVMQNPRHLVRRRGQEARLRCSPMKGHSHVYWYRQLPEEGLKFMVYLQKENIIDESGMPKERFSAEFPKEGPSILRIQQVVRGDSAAYFCASSLSSSGIVEQYFGPGTRLTVT.